The sequence of this TCR beta chain was determined in a study of CD8 T cells in Susac syndrome. This clonotype was counted only a few times. The antigen is unknown. Trimming left V 6 bases short and J 7 bases short, with 10 bases between. The CDR3 consists of 13 residues. Germline-derived CDR1 and CDR2 are LNHDA and SQIVND (reference sequence). An amount of RNA that ranged from roughly 0.5 to 1 ug was reverse transcribed with random hexamers. TCRdb used MiXCR to reprocess the immunoSEQ multiplex PCR reads, holding one entry per CDR3 protein. Among 330,000 or so distinct CDR3 sequences listed, about 88% were seen once. The T cells that were sequenced for TCR beta were CD8+ and CD4+ cells from blood. The patients who served as multiple sclerosis controls were treatment-naive and had stable or active relapsing-remitting disease that fulfilled the revised McDonald criteria. TEMRA cells were FACS-enriched, and CD8+ and CD4+ T cells were isolated negatively.

Study-wide results and limits: Individuals included in the TCR sequencing and HLA analysis were acknowledged by the study to be relatively few in number.

This TCR was recovered from a human donor with multiple sclerosis. The material sequenced was CD8+ T cells from PBMCs. The chain employs TRBV19 and TRBJ1-6; D gene uncertain. This CDR3 is CASRGTGNSPLHF. CDR3 coding DNA: TGTGCCAGTAGGGGAACGGGGAATTCACCCCTCCACTTT.